This TCR beta chain is from a study of T cell repertoires in cytomegalovirus infection. Study in general: Both CMV infection and a matching HLA type were indicated by public TCR beta signatures. Study-wide findings and caveats: Ex vivo, HLA-C-restricted CMV-specific TCR beta clonotypes prevailed over the rest of the response.

TCRdb reanalysed the reads using MiXCR and keeps one entry per CDR3 protein. The sample contains about 440,000 distinct CDR3 sequences, approximately 31% of which appear only once. This CDR3 region has 13 residues. Trimming left V 6 bases short and J 8 bases short, with 16 bases between. Germline CDR1 and CDR2: SEHNR and FQNEAQ (reference sequence). This clonotype was detected ten times or more. Its antigen is not known. The source is a human donor in good health (CMV status not recorded). Some clones in this sample may be carry-over from other donors' samples. Sequencing was done on a sample of PBMCs. The J gene is TRBJ1-2, the V gene TRBV7-9, with D hard to call. In DNA, the CDR3 is TGTGCCAGCAGTTTTCAAGCCGGTGTCGGCTACACCTTC. Amino acid sequence: CASSFQAGVGYTF.